The next 10 T cell receptor beta chains were all read from a single sample in a study of blood T cell repertoires in COVID-19. TCRdb keeps only in-frame clones here, not all; method: immunoSEQ multiplex PCR. The data show some 70,000 clones, 88% seen once. What was sequenced was peripheral blood. The receptors shown here come from a man in his 70s with active or convalescent COVID-19.

On this clone itself: A read error may account for a junction end that differs from germline. The chain couples TRBV5-4 to TRBJ1-1, with D possibly TRBD1 on 6 matching bases. Germline-derived CDR1 and CDR2 are SGHNT and YYREEE (reference sequence). The length of the CDR3 is 15 residues. CDR3 DNA sequence: TGTGCCACCAGCTCAACGCGGGGGGCTTTAACTGAAGCTTTCTTT. Its translation: CATSSTRGALTEAFF.

This sequence joins TRBV5-6 and TRBJ2-4, with D maybe TRBD2 (6 bases). The CDR3 length is 15 residues. V lost 0 bases and J lost 0, with 7 bases in between. Germline lookup yields CDR1 SGHDT and CDR2 YYEEEE. The CDR3 region has the DNA TGTGCCAGCAGCTTGGCGGGGGTAGCCAAAAACATTCAGTACTTC. Encoded protein: CASSLAGVAKNIQYF.

The V call is TRBV4-2, the J call TRBJ2-7, with TRBD2 matching 8 bases. Germline loops: CDR1 LGHNA, CDR2 YNFKEQ. V shed 5 bases and J 4 bases; nucleotides not matched to a gene: 7. The CDR3 loop spans 14 amino acids. CDR3 nucleotide sequence: TGTGCCAGCAGCTTCAGCGGGAGTTGGTACGAGCAGTACTTC. Residues: CASSFSGSWYEQYF.

V gene TRBV3-1 (or the pseudogene TRBV3-2) combines with J gene TRBJ2-5; 14 nucleotides match TRBD2. V was clipped by 8 bases and J by 4 bases; unmatched bases: 9. This CDR3 has 16 amino acids. Germline assignment: CDR1 LGHDT and CDR2 YNNKEL (reference sequence). The CDR3 region has the DNA TGTGCCAGCCTGGGGACTAGCGGGAGTAGGCGAGAGACCCAGTACTTC. Its translation: CASLGTSGSRRETQYF.

This sequence joins TRBV19 and TRBJ1-2; 11 nucleotides line up with TRBD1. J gave up 4 bases and V 7 bases, and 5 bases lay outside the gene matches. The CDR3 runs 14 residues. Germline CDR1 is LNHDA and CDR2 is SQIVND (reference sequence). In nucleotides, the CDR3 is TGTGCCAGTACTTTGGGGACAGGGGGCTATGGCTACACCTTC. Translation: CASTLGTGGYGYTF.

The chain recombines TRBV7-2 with TRBJ2-7, with D hard to call. V was cut by 4 bases and J by 4 bases, with 8 bases left in between. Germline V gene sequence: CDR1 SGHTA, CDR2 FQGNSA. CDR3 length: 12 amino acids. Here the CDR3 DNA reads TGTGCCAGCAGCTCGACGGGTTACGAGCAGTACTTC. Protein product: CASSSTGYEQYF. Full variable domain (outside the CDR3, taken from reference TRBV7-2 and TRBJ2-7): GAGVSQSPSNKVTEKGKDVELRCDPISGHTALYWYRQSLGQGLEFLIYFQGNSAPDKSGLPSDRFSAERTGGSVSTLTIQRTQQEDSAVYLCASSSTGYEQYFGPGTRLTVT.

J is TRBJ1-2 and V is TRBV3-1 (or the pseudogene TRBV3-2); unclear D gene. V was cut by 0 bases and J by 2 bases, with 7 bases left in between. Germline-derived CDR1 and CDR2 are LGHDT and YNNKEL (reference sequence). This CDR3 spans 14 amino acids. CDR3 residues: CASSQDRGNYGYTF. The CDR3 DNA is TGTGCCAGCAGCCAAGATCGCGGGAACTATGGCTACACCTTC.

J is TRBJ1-2 and V is TRBV11-2; 10 positions match TRBD1. Losses at the gene ends were 4 bases for V and 2 bases for J; bases not matched to a gene: 4. The CDR3 has 15 residues. CDR1 SGHAT and CDR2 FQNNGV come from the germline V gene. The DNA of the CDR3 is TGTGCCAGCAGCTCAACGACAGGGGGCAACTATGGCTACACCTTC. It codes for CASSSTTGGNYGYTF.

J is TRBJ2-3 and V is TRBV10-3; D may be TRBD2 (6 bases). Germline CDR1 is ENHRY and CDR2 is SYGVKD. The CDR3 has 13 amino acids. Between the trimmed V and J ends, which lost 8 bases and 3 bases, there was a span of 12 bases. The CDR3, as DNA: TGTGCCATCGTCGCAGCGGGTACAGATACGCAGTATTTT. Translation gives CAIVAAGTDTQYF.

J is TRBJ2-3 and V is TRBV5-4, with D perhaps TRBD2 (6 bases). The CDR3 length is 15 residues. V lost 2 bases and J lost 4, with 14 bases in between. Germline lookup yields CDR1 SGHNT and CDR2 YYREEE (reference sequence). This CDR3 reads CASSFTGSGSDTQYF. CDR3 nucleotide sequence: TGTGCCAGCAGCTTTACCGGGAGTGGGTCAGATACGCAGTATTTT.